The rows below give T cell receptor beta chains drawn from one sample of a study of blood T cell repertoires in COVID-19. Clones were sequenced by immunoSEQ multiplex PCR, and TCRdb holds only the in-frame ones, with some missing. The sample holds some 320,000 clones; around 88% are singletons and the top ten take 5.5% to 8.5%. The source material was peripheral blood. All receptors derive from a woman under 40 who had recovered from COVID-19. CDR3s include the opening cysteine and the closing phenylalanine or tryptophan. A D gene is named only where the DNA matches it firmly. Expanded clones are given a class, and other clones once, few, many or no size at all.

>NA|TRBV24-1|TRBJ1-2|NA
TGTGCCACCAGTGACACAGGACGGACTAGGGGCTACACCTTC
CATSDTGRTRGYTF
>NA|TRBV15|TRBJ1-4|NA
TGTGCCACCAGCAGAGGGCAGAGGGAAAAACTGTTTTTT
CATSRGQREKLFF
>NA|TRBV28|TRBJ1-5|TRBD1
TGTGCCAGCAGGTTTACAGGGGTCAATAGCAATCAGCCCCAGCATTTT
CASRFTGVNSNQPQHF
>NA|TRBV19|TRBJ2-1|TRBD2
TGTGCCAGTAGTGCCCGAATCCCGGGACTAGCGGGGGGGAGCTCCTACAATGAGCAGTTCTTC
CASSARIPGLAGGSSYNEQFF
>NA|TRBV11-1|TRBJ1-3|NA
TGTGCCAGCAGCTGGTTGGAGCCTGGAAACACCATATATTTT
CASSWLEPGNTIYF
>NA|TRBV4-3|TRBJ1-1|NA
TGCGCCAGCAGCCAAGATGTGGCAGGATCTTTTCCTGAAGCTTTCTTT
CASSQDVAGSFPEAFF
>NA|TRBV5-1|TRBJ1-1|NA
TGCGCCAGCAGCCCTAGGGGGAACACTGAAGCTTTCTTT
CASSPRGNTEAFF
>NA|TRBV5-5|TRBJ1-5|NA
TGTGCCAGCAGCTTGGGGCAGGGGCAAGGTCAGCCCCAGCATTTT
CASSLGQGQGQPQHF
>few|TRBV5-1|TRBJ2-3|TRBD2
TGCGCCAGCAGCTTGGTTGGGTTCCGGGGGGAAGTCACAGATACGCAGTATTTT
CASSLVGFRGEVTDTQYF
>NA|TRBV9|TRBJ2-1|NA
TGTGCCAGCAGCCCCGAACCGGTAGCGAATGAGCAGTTCTTC
CASSPEPVANEQFF
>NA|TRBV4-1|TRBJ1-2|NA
TGCGCCAGCAGCCAAGATTGGACGGAGGTTAACTATGGCTACACCTTC
CASSQDWTEVNYGYTF
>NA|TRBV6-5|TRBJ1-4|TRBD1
TGTGCCAGCAGTTGGGGACAGGGTTATGAAAAACTGTTTTTT
CASSWGQGYEKLFF
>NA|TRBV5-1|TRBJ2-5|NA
TGCGCCAGCAGGAAGGGAGGAGGAGAGACCCAGTACTTC
CASRKGGGETQYF
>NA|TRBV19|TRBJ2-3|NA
TGTGCCAGTAGTAAGAACAGGGTCGATACGCAGTATTTT
CASSKNRVDTQYF
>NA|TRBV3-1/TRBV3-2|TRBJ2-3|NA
TGTGCCAGCAGCCAAGAAGGGACTCAAGATACGCAGTATTTT
CASSQEGTQDTQYF